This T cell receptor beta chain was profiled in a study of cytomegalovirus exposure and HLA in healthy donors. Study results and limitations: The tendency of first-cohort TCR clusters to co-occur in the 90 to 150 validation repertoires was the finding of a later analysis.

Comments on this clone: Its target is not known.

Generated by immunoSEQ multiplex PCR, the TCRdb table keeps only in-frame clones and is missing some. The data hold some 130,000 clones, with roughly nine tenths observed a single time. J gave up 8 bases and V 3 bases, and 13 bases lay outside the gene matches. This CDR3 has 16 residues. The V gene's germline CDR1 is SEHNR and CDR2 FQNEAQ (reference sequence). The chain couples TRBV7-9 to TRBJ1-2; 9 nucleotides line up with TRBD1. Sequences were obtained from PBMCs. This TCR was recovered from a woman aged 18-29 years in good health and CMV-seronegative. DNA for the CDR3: TGTGCCAGCAGCTTCCTCTGGACAGGGGCCAAAGAGGGCTACACCTTC. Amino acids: CASSFLWTGAKEGYTF.